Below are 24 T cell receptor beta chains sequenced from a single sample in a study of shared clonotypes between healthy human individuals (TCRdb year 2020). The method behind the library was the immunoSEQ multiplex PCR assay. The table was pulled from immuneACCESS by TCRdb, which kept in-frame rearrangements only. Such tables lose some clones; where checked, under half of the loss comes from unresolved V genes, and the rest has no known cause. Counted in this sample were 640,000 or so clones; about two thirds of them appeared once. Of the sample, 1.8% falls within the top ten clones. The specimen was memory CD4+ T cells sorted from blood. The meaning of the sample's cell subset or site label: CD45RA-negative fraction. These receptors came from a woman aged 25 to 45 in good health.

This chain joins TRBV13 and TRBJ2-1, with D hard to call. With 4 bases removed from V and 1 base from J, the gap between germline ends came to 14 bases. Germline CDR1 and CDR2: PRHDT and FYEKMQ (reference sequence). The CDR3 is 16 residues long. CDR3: CASSSRPSRSYNEQFF. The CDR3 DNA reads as TGTGCCAGCAGCTCACGCCCCTCCAGGTCCTACAATGAGCAGTTCTTC.

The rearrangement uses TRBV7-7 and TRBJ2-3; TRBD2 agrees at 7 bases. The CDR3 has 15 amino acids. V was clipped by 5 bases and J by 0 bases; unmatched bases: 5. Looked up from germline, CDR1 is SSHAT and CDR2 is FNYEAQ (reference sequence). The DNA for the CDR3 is TGTGCCAGCAGCAAACAGCGGGGTAGCACAGATACGCAGTATTTT. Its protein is CASSKQRGSTDTQYF.

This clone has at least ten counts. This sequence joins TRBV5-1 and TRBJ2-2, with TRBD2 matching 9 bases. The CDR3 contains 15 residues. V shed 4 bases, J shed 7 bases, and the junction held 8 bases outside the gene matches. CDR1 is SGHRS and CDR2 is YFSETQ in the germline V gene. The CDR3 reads CASSRETSGGGELFF. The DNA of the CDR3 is TGCGCCAGCAGCCGTGAGACTAGCGGTGGCGGGGAGCTGTTTTTT.

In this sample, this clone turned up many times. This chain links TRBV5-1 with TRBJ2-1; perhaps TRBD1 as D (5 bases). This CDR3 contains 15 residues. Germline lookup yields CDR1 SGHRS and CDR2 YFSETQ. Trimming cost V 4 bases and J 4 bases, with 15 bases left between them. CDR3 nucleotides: TGCGCCAGCAGCGCAGACAGCTCGCTTTACAATGAGCAGTTCTTC. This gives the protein CASSADSSLYNEQFF.

The CDR3 nucleotides are TGTGCCAGCAGTGTGGTACTAGCGGGAGGGCCCGGGGAGCTGTTTTTT. Translating gives CASSVVLAGGPGELFF. The chain employs TRBV27 and TRBJ2-2; 13 positions agree with TRBD2. With 5 bases clipped from V and 6 bases from J, the junction kept 6 bases outside the gene matches. The germline V gene has CDR1 MNHEY and CDR2 SMNVEV (reference sequence). The CDR3 totals 16 residues.

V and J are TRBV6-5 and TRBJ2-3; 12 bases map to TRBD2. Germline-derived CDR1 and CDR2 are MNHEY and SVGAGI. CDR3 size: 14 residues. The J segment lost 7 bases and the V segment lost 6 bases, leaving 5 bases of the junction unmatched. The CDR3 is CASRPGLAGYTQYF. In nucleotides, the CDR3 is TGTGCCAGCAGACCGGGACTAGCGGGCTATACGCAGTATTTT.

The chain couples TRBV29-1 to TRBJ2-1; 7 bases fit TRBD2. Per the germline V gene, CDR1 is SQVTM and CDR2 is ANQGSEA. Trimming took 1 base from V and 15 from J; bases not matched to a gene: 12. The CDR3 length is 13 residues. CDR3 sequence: CSVEAGRGGSPFF. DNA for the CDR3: TGCAGCGTTGAAGCCGGTAGGGGAGGGAGTCCGTTCTTC.

DNA for the CDR3: TGTGCCAGCAGCCAGACAGGGGGAGAGACCCAGTACTTC. Its protein is CASSQTGGETQYF. This chain joins TRBV28 and TRBJ2-5; TRBD1 agrees at 9 bases. The germline gives CDR1 MDHEN, CDR2 SYDVKM. The CDR3 is made up of 13 amino acids. V shed 6 bases and J 4 bases; nucleotides not matched to a gene: 3.

The CDR3 DNA follows: TGTGCCATCAGCCACGGGACAATGGTAGGAGATACGCAGTATTTT. Protein: CAISHGTMVGDTQYF. The chain combines TRBV10-3 with TRBJ2-3; maybe TRBD1 (6 bases). The V end lost 6 bases, the J end lost 5 bases, and 18 bases lay between the germline ends. The CDR3 has 15 amino acids. Germline assignment: CDR1 ENHRY and CDR2 SYGVKD.

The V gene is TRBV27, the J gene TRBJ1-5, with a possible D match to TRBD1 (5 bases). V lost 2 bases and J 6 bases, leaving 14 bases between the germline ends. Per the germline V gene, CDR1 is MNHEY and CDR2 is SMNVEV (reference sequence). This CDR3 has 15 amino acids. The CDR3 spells CASSLTGQGFQPQHF. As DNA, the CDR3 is TGTGCCAGCAGTTTAACCGGCCAGGGCTTTCAGCCCCAGCATTTT.

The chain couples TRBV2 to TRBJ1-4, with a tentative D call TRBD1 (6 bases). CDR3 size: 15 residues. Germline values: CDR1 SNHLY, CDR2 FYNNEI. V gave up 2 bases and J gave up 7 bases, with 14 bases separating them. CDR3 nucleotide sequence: TGTGCCAGCAGTGAACTTCCGGGGGCGGGTGAAAAACTGTTTTTT. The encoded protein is CASSELPGAGEKLFF.

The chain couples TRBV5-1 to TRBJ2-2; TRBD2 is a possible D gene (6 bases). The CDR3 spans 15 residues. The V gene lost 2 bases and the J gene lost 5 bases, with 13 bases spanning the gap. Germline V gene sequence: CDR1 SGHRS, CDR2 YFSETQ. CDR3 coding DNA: TGCGCCAGCAGCTTACAGGTGGCGGGGACCGGGGAGCTGTTTTTT. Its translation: CASSLQVAGTGELFF. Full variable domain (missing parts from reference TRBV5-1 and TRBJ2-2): KAGVTQTPRYLIKTRGQQVTLSCSPISGHRSVSWYQQTPGQGLQFLFEYFSETQRNKGNFPGRFSGRQFSNSRSEMNVSTLELGDSALYLCASSLQVAGTGELFFGEGSRLTVL.

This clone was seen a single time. CDR3 nucleotides: TGTGCCAGCAGGCAGGGGGCGTCTAGGGAAAAACTGTTTTTT. As protein: CASRQGASREKLFF. The rearrangement uses TRBV28 and TRBJ1-4; TRBD1 matches at 8 bases. This CDR3 has 14 residues. Germline-derived CDR1 and CDR2 are MDHEN and SYDVKM. J gave up 8 bases and V 6 bases, and 8 bases lay outside the gene matches.

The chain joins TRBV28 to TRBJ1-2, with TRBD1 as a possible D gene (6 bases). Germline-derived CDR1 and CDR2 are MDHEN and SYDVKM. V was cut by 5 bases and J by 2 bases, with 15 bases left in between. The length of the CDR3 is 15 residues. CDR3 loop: CASSARGRPNYGYTF. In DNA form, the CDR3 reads TGTGCCAGCAGTGCCAGGGGCCGGCCCAACTATGGCTACACCTTC.

Here the CDR3 DNA reads TGTGCCAGCAGAAGGGCAGTGAGTCAGTCTGGAAACACCATATATTTT. Encoded protein: CASRRAVSQSGNTIYF. This rearrangement joins TRBV2 to TRBJ1-3; D uncertain. The V and J ends lost 6 bases and 1 base respectively, with 16 bases between them. The CDR3 is made up of 16 amino acids. Germline CDR1 reads SNHLY; CDR2 reads FYNNEI.

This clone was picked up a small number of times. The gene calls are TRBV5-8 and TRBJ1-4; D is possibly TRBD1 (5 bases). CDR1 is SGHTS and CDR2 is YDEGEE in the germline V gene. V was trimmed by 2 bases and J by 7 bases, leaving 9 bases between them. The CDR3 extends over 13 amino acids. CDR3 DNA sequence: TGTGCCAGCAGCTTTCGGGGCAGTGAAAAACTGTTTTTT. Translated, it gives CASSFRGSEKLFF.

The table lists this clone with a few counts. The CDR3 loop is CASSIEGTPLLTDTQYF. Written as DNA, the CDR3 is TGTGCCAGTAGTATAGAGGGTACCCCGCTCCTCACAGATACGCAGTATTTT. The chain is built from TRBV19 and TRBJ2-3; D not certain. Trimming pared 0 bases from V and 2 bases from J, leaving 15 bases between. The germline V gene encodes CDR1 LNHDA and CDR2 SQIVND (reference sequence). This CDR3 region has 17 residues.

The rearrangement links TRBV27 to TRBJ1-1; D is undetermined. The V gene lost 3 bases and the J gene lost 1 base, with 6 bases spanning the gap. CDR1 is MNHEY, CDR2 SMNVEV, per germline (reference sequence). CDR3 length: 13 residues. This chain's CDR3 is CASSLQSNTEAFF. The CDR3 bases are TGTGCCAGCAGTTTGCAGTCGAACACTGAAGCTTTCTTT.

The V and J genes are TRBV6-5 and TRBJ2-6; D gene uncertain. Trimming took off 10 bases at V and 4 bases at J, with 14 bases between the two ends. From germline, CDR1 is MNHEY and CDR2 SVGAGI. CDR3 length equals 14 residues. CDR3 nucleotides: TGTGCCACCCTCCTAATTCCCGGGGCCAACGTCCTGACTTTC. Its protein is CATLLIPGANVLTF.

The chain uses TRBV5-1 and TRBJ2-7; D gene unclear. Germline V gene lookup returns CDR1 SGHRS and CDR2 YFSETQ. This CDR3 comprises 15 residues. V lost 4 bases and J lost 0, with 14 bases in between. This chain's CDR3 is CASSLDNSASYEQYF. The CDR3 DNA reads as TGCGCCAGCAGCCTCGATAACTCAGCCTCCTACGAGCAGTACTTC.

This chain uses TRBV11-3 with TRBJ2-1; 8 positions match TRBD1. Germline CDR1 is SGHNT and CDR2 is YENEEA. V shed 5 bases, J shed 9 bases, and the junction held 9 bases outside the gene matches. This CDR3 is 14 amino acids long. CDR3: CASSARTGWAEQFF. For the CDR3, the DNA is TGTGCCAGCAGCGCTAGGACAGGGTGGGCTGAGCAGTTCTTC.

The CDR3 is CASRGLAITDTQYF. CDR3 coding DNA: TGTGCCAGTAGGGGACTAGCGATCACAGATACGCAGTATTTT. V usage is TRBV19 and J usage is TRBJ2-3, with 10 bases aligning to TRBD2. CDR3 size: 14 residues. The J segment lost 2 bases and the V segment lost 6 bases, leaving 2 bases of the junction unmatched. Germline loops: CDR1 LNHDA, CDR2 SQIVND (reference sequence). The complete variable domain, with remaining parts taken from reference TRBV19 and TRBJ2-3, reads DGGITQSPKYLFRKEGQNVTLSCEQNLNHDAMYWYRQDPGQGLRLIYYSQIVNDFQKGDIAEGYSVSREKKESFPLTVTSAQKNPTAFYLCASRGLAITDTQYFGPGTRLTVL.

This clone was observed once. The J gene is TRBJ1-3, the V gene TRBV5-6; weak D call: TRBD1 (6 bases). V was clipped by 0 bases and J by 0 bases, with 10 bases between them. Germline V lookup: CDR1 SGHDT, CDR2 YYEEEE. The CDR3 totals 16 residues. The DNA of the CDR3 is TGTGCCAGCAGCTTGGTACAGGGAATCTCTGGAAACACCATATATTTT. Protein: CASSLVQGISGNTIYF. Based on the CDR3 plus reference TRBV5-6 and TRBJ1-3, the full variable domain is DAGVTQSPTHLIKTRGQQVTLRCSPKSGHDTVSWYQQALGQGPQFIFQYYEEEERQRGNFPDRFSGHQFPNYSSELNVNALLLGDSALYLCASSLVQGISGNTIYFGEGSWLTVV.

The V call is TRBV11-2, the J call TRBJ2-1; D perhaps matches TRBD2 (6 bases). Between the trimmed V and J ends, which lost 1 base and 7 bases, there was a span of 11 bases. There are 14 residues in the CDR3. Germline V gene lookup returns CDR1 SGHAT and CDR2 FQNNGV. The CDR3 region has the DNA TGTGCCAGCAGCTTAGGAGGGCTAGCGAATGAGCAGTTCTTC. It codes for CASSLGGLANEQFF.